Following are 18 T cell receptor beta chains from one sample sequenced in a study of blood T cell repertoires in COVID-19 (dated by TCRdb to between 2020 and 2021). Libraries were built with the immunoSEQ multiplex PCR assay. Imported from immuneACCESS, the table was reduced by TCRdb to in-frame sequences with V and J called. These copies leave out some clones; in studies compared against another copy, an unresolved V gene accounts for under half, and the cause of the remainder is not known. The sample table lists over 50,000 clones, around 88% of them with a count of one. The top ten clonotypes cover about 14% of the sample. Sequenced: peripheral blood. The source is a human donor in a cohort sampled during active COVID-19.

This clone has a single count. The chain recombines TRBV5-5 with TRBJ2-7; 7 positions match TRBD1. Germline CDR1 and CDR2: SGHKS and YYEKEE (reference sequence). The CDR3 is 15 residues long. J lost 2 bases, V lost 0 bases, and 5 bases had no gene match. CDR3 DNA: TGTGCCAGCAGCTTGGCCTGGGACAGTCCCTACGAGCAGTACTTC. Its protein product is CASSLAWDSPYEQYF. Together with reference TRBV5-5 and TRBJ2-7, the CDR3 gives the full variable domain: DAGVTQSPTHLIKTRGQQVTLRCSPISGHKSVSWYQQVLGQGPQFIFQYYEKEERGRGNFPDRFSARQFPNYSSELNVNALLLGDSALYLCASSLAWDSPYEQYFGPGTRLTVT.

The chain combines TRBV7-9 with TRBJ1-5; 7 bases align to TRBD1. The CDR3 consists of 17 residues. The junction had 13 bases not matched to a gene; V was cut back by 5 bases and J by 3 bases. Germline V gene lookup returns CDR1 SEHNR and CDR2 FQNEAQ (reference sequence). CDR3 sequence (DNA): TGTGCCAGCAGCCCGGGGAAGACCGGGACAGACAATCAGCCCCAGCATTTT. Encoded protein: CASSPGKTGTDNQPQHF.

This sequence joins TRBV24-1 and TRBJ1-1; no firm D call. Germline lookup yields CDR1 KGHDR and CDR2 SFDVKD. This CDR3 contains 14 residues. Trimming pared 2 bases from V and 1 base from J, leaving 7 bases between. The CDR3 region has the DNA TGTGCCACCAGTGATTCCCGGGAGAACACTGAAGCTTTCTTT. Protein: CATSDSRENTEAFF.

V is TRBV5-5 and J is TRBJ1-2, with D possibly being TRBD1 (6 bases). V gave up 4 bases and J gave up 3 bases, with 10 bases separating them. Germline CDR1 reads SGHKS; CDR2 reads YYEKEE (reference sequence). The CDR3 covers 13 residues. Here the CDR3 DNA reads TGTGCCAGCAGCGGGGGGGCTTACTATGGCTACACCTTC. Its translation is CASSGGAYYGYTF.

The chain carries TRBV2 and TRBJ1-6; D remains unclear. Per the germline V gene, CDR1 is SNHLY and CDR2 is FYNNEI. This CDR3 region has 14 residues. Trimming removed 4 bases from V and 10 bases from J, with 14 bases in between. DNA of the CDR3: TGTGCCAGCAGTGGCCACGGGGATAGGTCACCCCTCCACTTT. This encodes CASSGHGDRSPLHF.

The CDR3 spells CASSLRGTSVSNEQFF. CDR3 DNA: TGTGCCAGCAGCCTTAGGGGGACTAGCGTGAGCAATGAGCAGTTCTTC. V usage is TRBV7-6 and J usage is TRBJ2-1, with 10 positions matching TRBD2. The CDR3 is made up of 16 amino acids. Per the germline V gene, CDR1 is SGHVS and CDR2 is FNYEAQ. The trim removed 5 bases at V and 6 bases at J, leaving 10 bases unmatched.

The chain combines TRBV10-1 with TRBJ2-1; 10 nucleotides line up with TRBD2. Trimming cost V 3 bases and J 3 bases; bases outside gene matches: 5. The CDR3 has 16 residues. Germline CDR1 is WNHNN and CDR2 is SYGVQD (reference sequence). The CDR3 spells CASSDLAGGFYNEQFF. CDR3 coding DNA: TGCGCCAGCAGTGATTTAGCGGGAGGTTTCTACAATGAGCAGTTCTTC.

The gene calls are TRBV28 and TRBJ2-1; TRBD2 matches 10 bases. After removal of 6 bases from V and 9 bases from J, the junction contained 5 bases not matched to a gene. The CDR3 runs to 13 residues. CDR1 and CDR2 from the germline V gene are MDHEN and SYDVKM. The CDR3 reads CASRLAGMSEQFF. The DNA for the CDR3 is TGTGCCAGCAGACTAGCGGGAATGAGTGAGCAGTTCTTC.

The chain links TRBV5-6 to TRBJ1-1; D is undetermined. Germline lookup yields CDR1 SGHDT and CDR2 YYEEEE. This CDR3 comprises 12 residues. Trimming stripped 1 base from V and 11 bases from J, with 12 bases between. The CDR3 DNA sequence: TGTGCCAGCAGCTTGTTTGAGGAGTTGGCTTTCTTT. Translated, it gives CASSLFEELAFF.

The V call is TRBV6-4, the J call TRBJ2-1; possibly TRBD1 for D (5 bases). Germline lookup yields CDR1 MRHNA and CDR2 SNTAGT. There are 14 residues in the CDR3. V lost 2 bases and J lost 6, with 11 bases in between. The CDR3 DNA reads as TGTGCCAGCAGTGACGCCCAGGGCACCAATGAGCAGTTCTTC. It specifies CASSDAQGTNEQFF.

The chain couples TRBV18 to TRBJ2-2; TRBD1 might be the D (5 bases). This CDR3 region has 15 residues. V gave up 4 bases and J gave up 5 bases, with 14 bases separating them. Germline values: CDR1 KGHSH, CDR2 LQKENI. CDR3 sequence (DNA): TGTGCCAGCTCACTCTCGATTCAGGGAACCGGGGAGCTGTTTTTT. Amino acids: CASSLSIQGTGELFF.

The gene calls are TRBV7-2 and TRBJ1-2; tentatively, D is TRBD1 (5 bases). This CDR3 spans 15 amino acids. V lost 2 bases to trimming and J lost 7 bases, with 17 bases between them. Germline V gives CDR1 SGHTA, CDR2 FQGNSA. Written as DNA, the CDR3 is TGTGCCAGCAGCTTATCGTTGGGGCAGAAGGGTGGCTACACCTTC. This gives the protein CASSLSLGQKGGYTF. Supplemented by reference TRBV7-2 and TRBJ1-2, the full variable domain reads GAGVSQSPSNKVTEKGKDVELRCDPISGHTALYWYRQSLGQGLEFLIYFQGNSAPDKSGLPSDRFSAERTGGSVSTLTIQRTQQEDSAVYLCASSLSLGQKGGYTFGSGTRLTVV.

J is TRBJ1-1 and V is TRBV28, with TRBD1 as a possible D gene (6 bases). Trimming stripped 11 bases from V and 3 bases from J, with 22 bases between. The CDR3 consists of 15 residues. From germline, CDR1 is MDHEN and CDR2 SYDVKM. CDR3 bases: TGTGCCGGAGTCGGCGCAGGGGTGAGGTACACTGAAGCTTTCTTT. This translates into CAGVGAGVRYTEAFF.

CDR3 loop: CASSQDRTSGNQPQHF. CDR3 DNA: TGTGCCAGCAGCCAAGATAGAACGTCGGGCAATCAGCCCCAGCATTTT. V usage is TRBV3-1 (or the pseudogene TRBV3-2) and J usage is TRBJ1-5, with D unclear. Trimming pared 0 bases from V and 2 bases from J, leaving 11 bases between. The CDR3 sequence is 16 residues long. CDR1 and CDR2 from the germline V gene are LGHDT and YNNKEL (reference sequence).

V gene TRBV15 combines with J gene TRBJ2-1; 7 bases align to TRBD2. After removal of 3 bases from V and 4 bases from J, the junction contained 6 bases not matched to a gene. This CDR3 region has 15 residues. Per the germline V gene, CDR1 is LNHNV and CDR2 is YYDKDF (reference sequence). The CDR3 DNA reads as TGTGCCACCAGCAGTCTTAAGCGGGATTACAATGAGCAGTTCTTC. It translates to CATSSLKRDYNEQFF.

The chain employs TRBV5-1 and TRBJ1-1, with D tentatively TRBD1 (6 bases). This CDR3 region has 16 residues. The germline V gene has CDR1 SGHRS and CDR2 YFSETQ. Trimming stripped 5 bases from V and 3 bases from J, with 20 bases between. In nucleotides, the CDR3 is TGCGCCAGCAGGCTGGAACCGGGACAAGGGTACACTGAAGCTTTCTTT. Translating gives CASRLEPGQGYTEAFF.

The chain employs TRBV6-2 or TRBV6-3 and TRBJ2-2; D is undetermined. V lost 4 bases and J 7 bases, leaving 4 bases between the germline ends. The CDR3 sequence is 11 residues long. In germline, CDR1 is MNHEY, CDR2 SVGEGT. The DNA for the CDR3 is TGTGCCAGCAGTTTAAACGGGGAGCTGTTTTTT. It translates to CASSLNGELFF.

J is TRBJ1-5 and V is TRBV19, with D possibly TRBD1 on 5 matching bases. Germline CDR1 reads LNHDA; CDR2 reads SQIVND (reference sequence). V dropped 1 base and J dropped 4 bases, with 11 bases sitting between them. The CDR3 covers 15 residues. The CDR3 spells CASSIGPGRNQPQHF. The CDR3 bases are TGTGCCAGTAGTATAGGGCCAGGGCGAAATCAGCCCCAGCATTTT.